The 14 T cell receptor beta chains given below trace back to one sample, sequenced in a study of neoadjuvant anti-PD-1 for oral cavity cancer. As to time point: after neoadjuvant nivolumab, at surgical resection. Some clones are missing from TCRdb's copy, which holds only in-frame ones; the method was immunoSEQ multiplex PCR. This table has about 7,800 clones, 55% to 70% appearing once. The input for sequencing was PBMCs, taken after nivolumab (anti-PD-1) treatment. These receptors were taken from a person between 40 and 85 years old with oral cavity squamous cell carcinoma.

This sequence joins TRBV11-3 and TRBJ2-3; the D call may be TRBD1 or TRBD2 (5 bases each). In germline, CDR1 is SGHNT, CDR2 YENEEA. The CDR3 contains 14 residues. V lost 5 bases, J lost 0 bases, and 9 bases lay in between. The CDR3 bases are TGTGCCAGCAGCCTGGGACGGAGCACAGATACGCAGTATTTT. Translation: CASSLGRSTDTQYF.

This chain joins TRBV5-1 and TRBJ2-3; D not certain. This CDR3 is 16 amino acids long. The V gene's germline CDR1 is SGHRS and CDR2 YFSETQ. Trimming removed 0 bases from V and 2 bases from J, with 13 bases in between. CDR3 amino acids: CASSLGGRYPTDTQYF. The DNA of the CDR3 is TGCGCCAGCAGCTTGGGAGGACGCTACCCCACAGATACGCAGTATTTT.

The chain has TRBV6-1 and TRBJ1-2; tentatively, D is TRBD1 (5 bases). The CDR3 is 17 residues long. The V gene lost 2 bases and the J gene lost 1 base, with 17 bases spanning the gap. Looked up from germline, CDR1 is MNHNS and CDR2 is SASEGT. Written as DNA, the CDR3 is TGTGCCAGCAGTGAACGAAGCAGGGCAGGGATTAACTATGGCTACACCTTC. This encodes CASSERSRAGINYGYTF.

Relative to its sample, this clone is large. V is TRBV28 and J is TRBJ1-5; tentatively, D is TRBD1 (6 bases). Germline CDR1 MDHEN, CDR2 SYDVKM. V was trimmed by 10 bases and J by 3 bases, leaving 13 bases between them. This CDR3 has 13 residues. DNA of the CDR3: TGTGCCACGGGACAAGTCTCCAATCAGCCCCAGCATTTT. Translation gives CATGQVSNQPQHF.

This clone occurred once. The J gene is TRBJ2-5, the V gene TRBV7-2; TRBD2 matches 10 bases. CDR1 and CDR2 from the germline V gene are SGHTA and FQGNSA. The CDR3 sequence is 17 residues long. Unmatched junction bases numbered 11, after V lost 5 bases and J lost 2 bases. The DNA for the CDR3 is TGTGCCAGCAGCACCAGCGGGGGGGCATGGAATCAAGAGACCCAGTACTTC. Its translation is CASSTSGGAWNQETQYF.

The chain uses TRBV6-5 and TRBJ1-4; the D is unclear. The V gene's germline CDR1 is MNHEY and CDR2 SVGAGI. The CDR3 spans 15 residues. V shed 0 bases and J shed 3 bases, with 8 bases lying between them. Here the CDR3 reads CASSYSQTPNEKLFF. The CDR3 DNA is TGTGCCAGCAGTTACTCCCAGACACCTAATGAAAAACTGTTTTTT.

The CDR3 region has the DNA TGTGCCAGCAGCCCCGATTGGGATGCCTACGAGCAGTACTTC. Translation gives CASSPDWDAYEQYF. The chain is built from TRBV5-6 and TRBJ2-7; D unclear. Trimming took off 4 bases at V and 2 bases at J, with 13 bases between the two ends. Germline CDR1 reads SGHDT; CDR2 reads YYEEEE. This CDR3 is 14 amino acids long.

This clone was detected only a few times. The chain combines TRBV10-3 with TRBJ1-2, with D tentatively TRBD1 (6 bases). Germline V gives CDR1 ENHRY, CDR2 SYGVKD. The V and J ends lost 4 bases and 8 bases respectively, with 17 bases between them. CDR3 size: 14 residues. CDR3 sequence (DNA): TGTGCCATCAGTGCTTTGGGGGGGGCAGAAGGCTACACCTTC. Amino acid sequence: CAISALGGAEGYTF.

The gene calls are TRBV5-1 and TRBJ1-2, with a tentative D call TRBD1 (6 bases). V lost 3 bases and J lost 0, with 12 bases in between. This CDR3 is built from 15 residues. Germline loops: CDR1 SGHRS, CDR2 YFSETQ. CDR3 in amino acids: CASSYGTQTNYGYTF. In nucleotides, the CDR3 is TGCGCCAGCAGCTATGGGACACAAACTAACTATGGCTACACCTTC.

This chain links TRBV9 with TRBJ2-2, with 7 bases that match TRBD2. CDR3 length: 16 residues. J lost 3 bases, V lost 0 bases, and 5 bases had no gene match. The V gene's germline CDR1 is SGDLS and CDR2 YYNGEE. The CDR3 nucleotides are TGTGCCAGCAGCGTAGGTGCGGGGGAGGACACCGGGGAGCTGTTTTTT. As protein: CASSVGAGEDTGELFF. Variable domain in full (rest from reference TRBV9 and TRBJ2-2): DSGVTQTPKHLITATGQRVTLRCSPRSGDLSVYWYQQSLDQGLQFLIQYYNGEERAKGNILERFSAQQFPDLHSELNLSSLELGDSALYFCASSVGAGEDTGELFFGEGSRLTVL.

The genes are TRBV19 and TRBJ2-1, with 14 bases fitting TRBD2. There are 14 residues in the CDR3. The germline V gene encodes CDR1 LNHDA and CDR2 SQIVND (reference sequence). Trimming cost V 4 bases and J 12 bases; bases outside gene matches: 5. CDR3 sequence reads: CASSTGLAGERQFF. In DNA, the CDR3 is TGTGCCAGTAGTACGGGACTAGCGGGGGAACGGCAGTTCTTC.

This clone was counted only a few times. The chain uses TRBV7-9 and TRBJ1-2; no clear D gene. Germline V gene lookup returns CDR1 SEHNR and CDR2 FQNEAQ (reference sequence). V lost 1 base, J lost 4 bases, and 10 bases lay in between. The length of the CDR3 is 14 residues. CDR3 residues: CASSLDGSFYGYTF. For the CDR3, the DNA is TGTGCCAGCAGCTTAGATGGGAGTTTCTATGGCTACACCTTC.

The gene calls are TRBV11-3 and TRBJ2-3; tentatively, D is TRBD2 (6 bases). Germline-derived CDR1 and CDR2 are SGHNT and YENEEA. The length of the CDR3 is 16 residues. Between the trimmed V and J ends, which lost 5 bases and 1 base, there was a span of 16 bases. The CDR3 DNA reads TGTGCCAGCAGCCCTTCGGCCGGGGGACGCACAGATACGCAGTATTTT. As protein: CASSPSAGGRTDTQYF. Looking up the rest from reference TRBV11-3 and TRBJ2-3 gives the full variable domain: EAGVVQSPRYKIIEKKQPVAFWCNPISGHNTLYWYLQNLGQGPELLIRYENEEAVDDSQLPKDRFSAERLKGVDSTLKIQPAELGDSAVYLCASSPSAGGRTDTQYFGPGTRLTVL.

CDR3 sequence reads: CASSTGGTYEQYF. CDR3 DNA sequence: TGTGCCAGTAGTACTGGGGGTACCTACGAGCAGTACTTC. The chain joins TRBV19 to TRBJ2-7; TRBD1 or TRBD2 may be the D gene (5 bases each). Germline V gives CDR1 LNHDA, CDR2 SQIVND (reference sequence). CDR3 length: 13 amino acids. V was pared by 4 bases and J by 2 bases, with 9 bases between.